The 23 T cell receptor beta chains listed next were all sequenced from one sample in a study of shared clonotypes between healthy human individuals. Sequencing was performed with immunoSEQ multiplex PCR; in TCRdb, only in-frame clones are kept and a portion is missing. Of millions of clones in the sample, roughly 96% were seen once. The sequenced material came from naive CD4+ T cells sorted from blood. Subset denoted: CD45RA+ positively selected. The receptors stem from a young man in good health.

This clone has just one count. The chain recombines TRBV2 with TRBJ2-2, with 7 bases lining up with TRBD2. Germline CDR1 is SNHLY and CDR2 is FYNNEI. CDR3 length: 16 residues. The ends lost 7 bases at V and 1 base at J; junction bases unmatched: 9. DNA of the CDR3: TGTGCCAGCACCTCAACGAGCGGGGTGAACACCGGGGAGCTGTTTTTT. This sequence encodes CASTSTSGVNTGELFF.

CDR3 DNA sequence: TGTGCCAGCAGCCAGGGCACTACATCAAACACCGGGGAGCTGTTTTTT. This translates into CASSQGTTSNTGELFF. The rearrangement uses TRBV7-2 and TRBJ2-2, with TRBD1 as a possible D gene (5 bases). The germline gives CDR1 SGHTA, CDR2 FQGNSA. V was clipped by 5 bases and J by 2 bases, with 15 bases between them. The CDR3 is made up of 16 amino acids. The whole variable domain, remainder taken from reference TRBV7-2 and TRBJ2-2, is GAGVSQSPSNKVTEKGKDVELRCDPISGHTALYWYRQSLGQGLEFLIYFQGNSAPDKSGLPSDRFSAERTGGSVSTLTIQRTQQEDSAVYLCASSQGTTSNTGELFFGEGSRLTVL.

The chain has TRBV6-5 and TRBJ2-6; no reliable D call. Between the trimmed V and J ends, which lost 7 bases and 0 bases, there was a span of 10 bases. The CDR3 totals 15 residues. Per the germline V gene, CDR1 is MNHEY and CDR2 is SVGAGI. The CDR3 here is CASTQGISGANVLTF. For the CDR3, the DNA is TGTGCCAGCACCCAAGGGATCTCTGGGGCCAACGTCCTGACTTTC.

The V gene is TRBV7-8, the J gene TRBJ2-7; no reliable D call. The CDR3 spans 13 residues. Trimming took off 1 base at V and 6 bases at J, with 10 bases between the two ends. Per the germline V gene, CDR1 is SGHVS and CDR2 is FQNEAQ. Written as DNA, the CDR3 is TGTGCCAGCAGCTTAGGGAAAAATAGCGAGCAGTACTTC. It yields the protein CASSLGKNSEQYF.

A note on this clone: The sample contains more than one DNA sequence encoding this CDR3. This chain uses TRBV29-1 with TRBJ2-7; D could derive from TRBD1 or TRBD2 (5 bases each). V shed 4 bases and J shed 6 bases, with 10 bases lying between them. This CDR3 has 11 residues. Per germline, CDR1 SQVTM and CDR2 ANQGSEA. The CDR3 coding sequence is TGCAGCGTTGGAGGGGCTGGCGAGCAGTACTTC. Protein product: CSVGGAGEQYF.

The chain has TRBV14 and TRBJ2-3; no clear D. This CDR3 region has 17 residues. V lost 0 bases and J lost 1, with 14 bases in between. Per germline, CDR1 SGHDN and CDR2 FVKESK. The CDR3 DNA sequence: TGTGCCAGCAGCCAAGATCTCCTAGGGCGAGGCACAGATACGCAGTATTTT. This translates into CASSQDLLGRGTDTQYF. The variable domain in full, with the rest retrieved from reference TRBV14 and TRBJ2-3, is EAGVTQFPSHSVIEKGQTVTLRCDPISGHDNLYWYRRVMGKEIKFLLHFVKESKQDESGMPNNRFLAERTGGTYSTLKVQPAELEDSGVYFCASSQDLLGRGTDTQYFGPGTRLTVL.

This clone occurred once. V is TRBV6-5 and J is TRBJ1-2; 11 nucleotides align to TRBD1. The CDR3 is 15 residues long. The V gene end was trimmed by 2 bases and the J gene end by 8 bases; junction bases not matched to a gene: 7. In germline, CDR1 is MNHEY, CDR2 SVGAGI. The CDR3 spells CASSYRGQGASGYTF. The CDR3 DNA follows: TGTGCCAGCAGTTACCGAGGACAGGGGGCAAGCGGCTACACCTTC.

The chain recombines TRBV6-1 with TRBJ2-7, with D perhaps matching TRBD1 or TRBD2 (6 bases each). The CDR3 is 14 amino acids. Per germline, CDR1 MNHNS and CDR2 SASEGT. Trimming removed 4 bases from V and 2 bases from J, with 12 bases in between. The CDR3 loop is CASSGPGGTYEQYF. As DNA, the CDR3 is TGTGCCAGCAGTGGCCCCGGGGGCACCTACGAGCAGTACTTC.

V is TRBV30 and J is TRBJ1-6; D unclear. The CDR3 is 14 residues long. Germline CDR1 GTSNPN, CDR2 SVGIG (reference sequence). Trimming cost V 3 bases and J 4 bases, with 10 bases left between them. The CDR3 sequence is CAWRVGPYNSPLHF. DNA for the CDR3: TGTGCCTGGAGGGTCGGACCGTATAATTCACCCCTCCACTTT.

Here the CDR3 DNA reads TGTGCCAGCAGACCAAATCAGGGTCCTGCGCAGTATTTT. Residues: CASRPNQGPAQYF. The chain employs TRBV2 and TRBJ2-3, with D possibly matching TRBD1 (5 bases). Per germline, CDR1 SNHLY and CDR2 FYNNEI. V was shortened by 6 bases and J by 10 bases, with 17 bases between the two germline ends. The CDR3 runs 13 residues.

The V and J genes are TRBV10-3 and TRBJ1-5; the D gene is possibly TRBD1 (5 bases). This CDR3 is 15 amino acids long. Trimming took off 6 bases at V and 2 bases at J, with 14 bases between the two ends. CDR1 ENHRY and CDR2 SYGVKD come from the germline V gene. The CDR3 DNA sequence: TGTGCCATCAGCAACTCCAGGGAGGGCAATCAGCCCCAGCATTTT. Its protein is CAISNSREGNQPQHF.

This clone was recorded many times. Other nucleotide sequences in the sample specify the same CDR3. The rearrangement links TRBV6-4 to TRBJ1-1; D uncertain. Per the germline V gene, CDR1 is MRHNA and CDR2 is SNTAGT. V shed 3 bases and J shed 1 base, with 6 bases lying between them. The CDR3 has 13 amino acids. The CDR3 loop reads CASSEEENTEAFF. CDR3 DNA sequence: TGTGCCAGCAGTGAAGAGGAGAACACTGAAGCTTTCTTT.

V and J are TRBV6-5 and TRBJ2-7, with 9 nucleotides matching TRBD1. The V segment lost 6 bases and the J segment 6 bases; nucleotides outside the gene matches: 0. Germline-derived CDR1 and CDR2 are MNHEY and SVGAGI. The CDR3 consists of 11 residues. CDR3 residues: CASRDRGEQYF. CDR3 DNA: TGTGCCAGCAGGGACAGGGGCGAGCAGTACTTC.

The chain combines TRBV11-2 with TRBJ1-4, with TRBD1 matching 9 bases. Germline lookup yields CDR1 SGHAT and CDR2 FQNNGV. The CDR3 loop spans 14 amino acids. The V gene end was trimmed by 7 bases and the J gene end by 7 bases; junction bases not matched to a gene: 7. Here the CDR3 reads CASTPGQGSEKLFF. CDR3 nucleotide sequence: TGTGCCAGCACCCCGGGACAGGGATCTGAAAAACTGTTTTTT.

The rearrangement joins TRBV4-3 to TRBJ2-5; D may match TRBD1 or TRBD2 (6 bases each). Trimming took off 1 base at V and 4 bases at J, with 25 bases between the two ends. The germline gives CDR1 LGHNA, CDR2 YSLEER. This CDR3 region has 19 residues. The CDR3: CASSQGGPGRNSAGETQYF. DNA of the CDR3: TGCGCCAGCAGCCAAGGGGGGCCTGGGAGGAACTCTGCCGGAGAGACCCAGTACTTC.

V is TRBV27 and J is TRBJ2-7; TRBD1 is a possible D gene (6 bases). V lost 5 bases and J lost 0, with 17 bases in between. Germline V CDR1 and CDR2: MNHEY, SMNVEV (reference sequence). CDR3 length: 16 residues. CDR3 in amino acids: CASSATDRPPSYEQYF. CDR3 sequence (DNA): TGTGCCAGCAGTGCCACCGACAGGCCACCCTCCTACGAGCAGTACTTC.

The chain has TRBV28 and TRBJ2-7; TRBD1 matches at 9 bases. The V gene's germline CDR1 is MDHEN and CDR2 SYDVKM. CDR3 length equals 12 residues. The ends lost 8 bases at V and 7 bases at J; junction bases unmatched: 6. The chain's CDR3 is CASGQGIVEQYF. The CDR3 nucleotides read TGTGCCAGCGGACAGGGGATAGTGGAGCAGTACTTC.

The chain recombines TRBV6-1 with TRBJ1-2, with 8 bases fitting TRBD1. V lost 8 bases, J lost 3 bases, and 8 bases stayed unmatched. CDR1 is MNHNS and CDR2 is SASEGT in the germline V gene. The CDR3 runs to 14 residues. CDR3 sequence (DNA): TGTGCCAGCGGAGGACAGGGTCGGGACTATGGCTACACCTTC. Translating it yields CASGGQGRDYGYTF.

On this clone: Given a much more abundant clone one base away, this may be a read error. The chain joins TRBV30 to TRBJ1-5, with D possibly being TRBD1 (6 bases). CDR1 and CDR2 from the germline V gene are GTSNPN and SVGIG (reference sequence). Between the trimmed V and J ends, which lost 2 bases and 4 bases, there was a span of 9 bases. CDR3 length: 13 residues. CDR3 region: CAWSRGVNQPQHF. The CDR3 DNA sequence: TGTGCCTGGAGTAGGGGGGTAAATCAGCCCCAGCATTTT.

The chain recombines TRBV28 with TRBJ2-7; TRBD1 matches at 7 bases. Per germline, CDR1 MDHEN and CDR2 SYDVKM. V shed 5 bases and J 2 bases; nucleotides not matched to a gene: 3. The length of the CDR3 is 13 residues. Here the CDR3 reads CASSRDSTYEQYF. DNA for the CDR3: TGTGCCAGCAGTCGGGACAGTACCTACGAGCAGTACTTC. Complete variable domain (other parts from reference TRBV28 and TRBJ2-7): DVKVTQSSRYLVKRTGEKVFLECVQDMDHENMFWYRQDPGLGLRLIYFSYDVKMKEKGDIPEGYSVSREKKERFSLILESASTNQTSMYLCASSRDSTYEQYFGPGTRLTVT.

V and J are TRBV30 and TRBJ2-3, with a possible D match to TRBD2 (6 bases). This CDR3 region has 16 residues. CDR1 and CDR2 from the germline V gene are GTSNPN and SVGIG (reference sequence). Trimming stripped 0 bases from V and 2 bases from J, with 15 bases between. The CDR3 reads CAWSVSPGVDTDTQYF. In nucleotides, the CDR3 is TGTGCCTGGAGTGTATCGCCGGGAGTAGACACAGATACGCAGTATTTT.

The chain uses TRBV27 and TRBJ2-5; 7 bases fit TRBD1. CDR3 size: 13 residues. Trimming at V came to 3 bases and at J to 4 bases, leaving 2 bases not matched to a gene. The germline V gene encodes CDR1 MNHEY and CDR2 SMNVEV (reference sequence). CDR3 protein: CASSFQGVETQYF. CDR3 in DNA: TGTGCCAGCAGTTTCCAGGGGGTAGAGACCCAGTACTTC.

Details on this clone: Different DNA sequences within this sample yield the same CDR3. The chain employs TRBV10-3 and TRBJ2-7; no clear D. The ends were cut back, 5 bases at V and 2 bases at J, with 7 bases in the middle. Germline V lookup: CDR1 ENHRY, CDR2 SYGVKD. The CDR3 totals 12 residues. The CDR3 sequence is CAISRSPYEQYF. CDR3 sequence (DNA): TGTGCCATCAGTCGGTCTCCCTACGAGCAGTACTTC.